This T cell receptor beta chain is drawn from a study of spatial heterogeneity in lung cancer. Study-wide findings and caveats: Tracking of tumor mutation counts was seen in expanded intratumoral alpha and beta TCR counts.

TCRdb independently ran MiXCR on the 5' RACE reads; one entry per CDR3 protein. The sample consists of some 9,000 distinct CDR3 sequences, roughly 13% of them appearing once. The germline V gene encodes CDR1 SGDLS and CDR2 YYNGEE. The CDR3 extends over 15 amino acids. With 0 bases removed from V and 2 bases from J, the gap between germline ends came to 10 bases. Documented time point: sample taken at primary tumor resection. Patients with untreated early-stage non-small cell lung cancer, numbering around 71, were the donors. Sequencing of whole RNA from tumor, nontumor lung or frozen PBMC involved no sorting. There are a few counts of this clonotype. Its antigen is unknown. This beta chain appears as a stray read in a library generated for alpha chains; its size is not informative.

The sequence derives from a male donor with early-stage non-small cell lung cancer. This chain joins TRBV9 and TRBJ2-3; tentatively, D is TRBD1 (5 bases). Specimen: lung tumor tissue, collected at surgery. For the CDR3, the DNA is TGTGCCAGCAGCGTAGAGGGGCACCACACAGATACGCAGTATTTT. Translation: CASSVEGHHTDTQYF. Variable domain in full (rest from reference TRBV9 and TRBJ2-3): DSGVTQTPKHLITATGQRVTLRCSPRSGDLSVYWYQQSLDQGLQFLIQYYNGEERAKGNILERFSAQQFPDLHSELNLSSLELGDSALYFCASSVEGHHTDTQYFGPGTRLTVL.